The 23 T cell receptor beta chains below all came from one sample that was sequenced in a study of regulatory T cells in long-lasting Graves disease. Time point in this sample: persistent/refractory GD, antithyroid drugs over 5 years with positive TRAb. Isolated PBMC RNA provided the starting material for the TCR library. For TCR beta, libraries came from iRepertoire HTBI primers and Arm-PCR of CDR3 regions. TCRdb called the multiplex PCR reads again in MiXCR, with one record for every CDR3 protein. This table has some 430,000 distinct CDR3 sequences, roughly a fifth appearing once. The material was peripheral blood mononuclear cells (PBMCs), obtained when the disease was refractory, from a patient treated with antithyroid drugs. The receptors shown here come from a female donor with Graves disease.

This clonotype appeared a few times. The genes are TRBV24-1 and TRBJ1-5; 9 bases line up with TRBD1. J gave up 7 bases and V 5 bases, and 8 bases lay outside the gene matches. CDR3 length equals 15 residues. The germline V gene has CDR1 KGHDR and CDR2 SFDVKD. The CDR3 region is CATSVRGTGRQPQHF. The CDR3 region has the DNA TGTGCCACCAGTGTTAGGGGGACAGGGAGGCAGCCCCAGCATTTT.

The rearrangement links TRBV9 to TRBJ2-2, with 8 bases identical to TRBD1. This CDR3 is 13 amino acids long. Trimming cost V 3 bases and J 6 bases; bases outside gene matches: 1. Germline CDR1 is SGDLS and CDR2 is YYNGEE. The CDR3 DNA is TGTGCCAGCAGCGAGACAGGGGCCGGGGAGCTGTTTTTT. Protein product: CASSETGAGELFF.

This clonotype showed up many times. The chain joins TRBV12-3 or TRBV12-4 to TRBJ2-5; D perhaps matches TRBD1 (5 bases). This CDR3 region has 12 residues. The V end was cut by 3 bases, the J end by 4 bases, with 6 bases between. Here the CDR3 reads CASSFRGETQYF. The CDR3, as DNA: TGTGCCAGCAGTTTTAGGGGAGAGACCCAGTACTTC.

This clonotype was seen repeatedly, ten times or more. The chain links TRBV15 to TRBJ1-1; D call uncertain. The CDR3 contains 13 residues. The V gene lost 1 base and the J gene lost 6 bases, with 9 bases spanning the gap. In germline, CDR1 is LNHNV, CDR2 YYDKDF (reference sequence). The CDR3 DNA reads as TGTGCCACCAGCAGAGCAAGGCAGTCTGAAGCTTTCTTT. The encoded protein is CATSRARQSEAFF. Supplemented by reference TRBV15 and TRBJ1-1, the full variable domain reads DAMVIQNPRYQVTQFGKPVTLSCSQTLNHNVMYWYQQKSSQAPKLLFHYYDKDFNNEADTPDNFQSRRPNTSFCFLDIRSPGLGDTAMYLCATSRARQSEAFFGQGTRLTVV.

The chain links TRBV19 to TRBJ2-7; possibly TRBD1 for D (6 bases). V was trimmed by 6 bases and J by 2 bases, leaving 14 bases between them. The CDR3 is 14 residues long. Germline V gene lookup returns CDR1 LNHDA and CDR2 SQIVND (reference sequence). CDR3 DNA sequence: TGTGCCAGTAGCCGTGGGGGCCCTACCTACGAGCAGTACTTC. Translated: CASSRGGPTYEQYF.

There are a few counts of this clonotype. The chain is built from TRBV19 and TRBJ2-2, with 8 bases matching TRBD2. V trimming: 3 bases; J trimming: 2 bases; junction bases outside the gene matches: 2. This CDR3 is built from 15 residues. Germline V gene lookup returns CDR1 LNHDA and CDR2 SQIVND (reference sequence). CDR3 region: CASSMSGSNTGELFF. In nucleotides, the CDR3 is TGTGCCAGTAGTATGAGCGGGAGTAACACCGGGGAGCTGTTTTTT.

This clonotype was seen only a few times. This sequence joins TRBV27 and TRBJ1-1, with unresolved D. In germline, CDR1 is MNHEY, CDR2 SMNVEV (reference sequence). The CDR3 loop spans 14 amino acids. The V gene lost 1 base and the J gene lost 2 bases, with 8 bases spanning the gap. The CDR3 is CASSLLLGNTEAFF. The CDR3, as DNA: TGTGCCAGCAGTTTATTGCTGGGAAACACTGAAGCTTTCTTT.

This clonotype was found a few times. The chain is built from TRBV27 and TRBJ2-3; D is tentatively TRBD1 or TRBD2 (5 bases each). CDR1 and CDR2 (germline): MNHEY, SMNVEV (reference sequence). V gave up 6 bases and J gave up 0 bases, with 19 bases separating them. The CDR3 is 17 residues long. CDR3 protein: CASRPTWSGASTDTQYF. In DNA form, the CDR3 reads TGTGCCAGCAGACCCACCTGGTCCGGGGCTAGCACAGATACGCAGTATTTT.

This clonotype was recorded at least ten times. The chain combines TRBV20-1 with TRBJ2-5, with 8 bases matching TRBD2. This CDR3 has 13 residues. The V gene's germline CDR1 is DFQATT and CDR2 SNEGSKA (reference sequence). In nucleotides, the CDR3 is TGCAGCTTGGTAGCGGGGCGTCAAGAGACCCAGTACTTC. Amino acid sequence: CSLVAGRQETQYF.

This clonotype was recorded a few times. At one end, the junction sequence differs from germline, possibly due to a read error. The V gene is TRBV5-1, the J gene TRBJ1-4, with D maybe TRBD1 (5 bases). Germline-derived CDR1 and CDR2 are SGHRS and YFSETQ. The CDR3 is made up of 16 amino acids. CDR3: CASRFGATATNEKLFF. The CDR3 DNA reads TGCGCCAGCCGCTTTGGGGCAACTGCAACTAATGAAAAACTGTTTTTT.

This chain joins TRBV20-1 and TRBJ2-5; TRBD2 matches at 10 bases. This CDR3 spans 16 amino acids. Looked up from germline, CDR1 is DFQATT and CDR2 is SNEGSKA (reference sequence). J gave up 2 bases and V 3 bases, and 9 bases lay outside the gene matches. The CDR3 region has the DNA TGCAGTGCTAGTGCGCTAGCGGGGGAACTTCAAGAGACCCAGTACTTC. This codes for CSASALAGELQETQYF.

Worth noting for this clonotype: This may be a read error: a much more frequent sequence differs by one nucleotide. Likely a read error: the CDR3 ends without its conserved phenylalanine or tryptophan. The CDR3 reads CASSQGVTYYGYTL. Here the CDR3 DNA reads TGTGCCAGCAGTCAAGGTGTGACATACTATGGCTACACCCTC. This chain connects TRBV12-3 or TRBV12-4 to TRBJ1-2; unclear D gene. The CDR3 is made up of 14 amino acids. The germline V and J ends were trimmed by 5 bases and 3 bases, with 13 bases remaining between them.

This clonotype was recorded many times. CDR3 region: CASRGGKEGETQYF. CDR3 sequence (DNA): TGTGCCAGCAGGGGGGGCAAGGAAGGAGAGACCCAGTACTTC. The J gene is TRBJ2-5, the V gene TRBV2; D tentatively fits TRBD1 or TRBD2 (6 bases each). Germline values: CDR1 SNHLY, CDR2 FYNNEI. The length of the CDR3 is 14 residues. V was pared by 6 bases and J by 4 bases, with 15 bases between.

There are a few counts of this clonotype. The CDR3 DNA sequence: TGCAGCGTTGAAGGTCCACCCCCGCCCCGACAGGGGAGGGTCGGGGAGACCCAGTACTTC. Translating gives CSVEGPPPPRQGRVGETQYF. The rearrangement links TRBV29-1 to TRBJ2-5; D perhaps matches TRBD1 (8 bases). This CDR3 comprises 20 residues. V dropped 1 base and J dropped 5 bases, with 32 bases sitting between them. Germline V gene data show CDR1 as SQVTM and CDR2 as ANQGSEA.

The gene calls are TRBV19 and TRBJ2-7, with a tentative D call TRBD1 (5 bases). V gave up 3 bases and J gave up 3 bases, with 15 bases separating them. Per the germline V gene, CDR1 is LNHDA and CDR2 is SQIVND (reference sequence). The CDR3 is 15 residues long. CDR3 in DNA: TGTGCCAGTAGTATTTGGTCGCAGGGCATCTACGAGCAGTACTTC. Residues: CASSIWSQGIYEQYF.

This clonotype was observed a single time. A read error may explain this, as a much larger clone is one base away. V usage is TRBV15 and J usage is TRBJ1-5; TRBD1 aligns across 7 bases. The CDR3 loop spans 16 amino acids. Germline trimming cut 5 bases from V and 9 bases from J; bases unmatched to any gene: 16. The germline V gene encodes CDR1 LNHNV and CDR2 YYDKDF (reference sequence). In DNA, the CDR3 is TGTGCCACCAGCGGTGGAGCGACAGGGTTTCTCGGGCCCCAGCATTTT. Its translation is CATSGGATGFLGPQHF.

Comment on this clonotype: Since a much larger clone is just one base distant, this may be a read error. V is TRBV10-3 and J is TRBJ1-2, with D hard to call. Per the germline V gene, CDR1 is ENHRY and CDR2 is SYGVKD. V was shortened by 4 bases and J by 7 bases, with 13 bases between the two germline ends. The length of the CDR3 is 13 residues. In nucleotides, the CDR3 is TGTGCCATCAGTGGGAGGCGCCTTAGTGGCTACACCTTC. As protein: CAISGRRLSGYTF.

The V and J genes are TRBV20-1 and TRBJ1-3; no clear D gene. The CDR3 length is 16 residues. V lost 0 bases and J 0 bases, leaving 12 bases between the germline ends. In germline, CDR1 is DFQATT, CDR2 SNEGSKA (reference sequence). The CDR3 nucleotides are TGCAGTGCTAGAGATCTCGGGTGGGACTCTGGAAACACCATATATTTT. The encoded protein is CSARDLGWDSGNTIYF.

V gene TRBV6-1 combines with J gene TRBJ2-7, with 7 positions matching TRBD1. Germline V gene data show CDR1 as MNHNS and CDR2 as SASEGT. The CDR3 runs 13 residues. V lost 6 bases and J lost 2; bases outside the gene matches: 4. The CDR3 DNA sequence: TGTGCCAGCAGACCTACAGGGGCCTACGAGCAGTACTTC. Its translation is CASRPTGAYEQYF.

This clonotype occurred many times. The chain combines TRBV28 with TRBJ2-7; 8 bases agree with TRBD2. The V gene's germline CDR1 is MDHEN and CDR2 SYDVKM. V was pared by 2 bases and J by 1 base, with 7 bases of the junction left unmatched. The CDR3 consists of 16 residues. CDR3: CASSLPSGYPSYEQYF. In DNA form, the CDR3 reads TGTGCCAGCAGTTTACCTAGCGGGTACCCATCCTACGAGCAGTACTTC. The full variable domain, in which reference TRBV28 and TRBJ2-7 provide the parts outside the CDR3, is DVKVTQSSRYLVKRTGEKVFLECVQDMDHENMFWYRQDPGLGLRLIYFSYDVKMKEKGDIPEGYSVSREKKERFSLILESASTNQTSMYLCASSLPSGYPSYEQYFGPGTRLTVT.

Details on this clonotype: One end of the junction fails to match germline, which may point to a read error. The CDR3 region has the DNA TGCGCCATCAGCATCCTCGGGAAATGCAATCAGCCCCAGCATTTT. It encodes CAISILGKCNQPQHF. The chain employs TRBV5-1 and TRBJ1-5; D ambiguous. The CDR3 covers 15 residues. Per the germline V gene, CDR1 is SGHRS and CDR2 is YFSETQ. The variable domain in full, completed from reference TRBV5-1 and TRBJ1-5, reads KAGVTQTPRYLIKTRGQQVTLSCSPISGHRSVSWYQQTPGQGLQFLFEYFSETQRNKGNFPGRFSGRQFSNSRSEMNVSTLELGDSALYLCAISILGKCNQPQHFGDGTRLSIL.

As for this clonotype: A much larger clonotype is one base distant, so this may be a read error. The chain is built from TRBV6-1 and TRBJ1-5; 7 bases are shared with TRBD1. The CDR3 extends over 15 amino acids. Per germline, CDR1 MNHNS and CDR2 SASEGT. CDR3 coding DNA: TGTGCCAACAGTGATGACAGGGAAGGCAATCAGCCCCAGCATTTT. This sequence encodes CANSDDREGNQPQHF.

V gene TRBV14 combines with J gene TRBJ1-1; D unresolved. V lost 1 base and J 2 bases, leaving 11 bases between the germline ends. CDR1 and CDR2 from the germline V gene are SGHDN and FVKESK. This CDR3 comprises 15 residues. CDR3 region: CASSQVIGLNTEAFF. The CDR3 DNA is TGTGCCAGCAGCCAAGTGATAGGGCTAAACACTGAAGCTTTCTTT.